One sample yielded the 28 T cell receptor beta chains listed below, sequenced in a study of shared clonotypes between healthy human individuals. The repertoire was sequenced with immunoSEQ multiplex PCR; TCRdb's copy has only in-frame clones and lacks some. The sample consists of a few hundred thousand clones, about 70% of them appearing once. The sample was memory CD4+ T cells sorted from blood. Subset defined: CD45RA-negative fraction. The source is a young man in good health.

CDR3 sequence: CASSYAGFKETQYF. In DNA form, the CDR3 reads TGTGCCAGCTCTTACGCGGGGTTCAAAGAGACCCAGTACTTC. This chain connects TRBV6-5 to TRBJ2-5; maybe TRBD2 (6 bases). Trimming removed 8 bases at V and 3 bases at J, with 16 bases between. Per germline, CDR1 MNHEY and CDR2 SVGAGI. The CDR3 is 14 residues long.

The chain is built from TRBV18 and TRBJ2-3; D ambiguous. The V gene's germline CDR1 is KGHSH and CDR2 LQKENI. The length of the CDR3 is 14 residues. V was trimmed by 2 bases and J by 3 bases, leaving 9 bases between them. The CDR3 region has the DNA TGTGCCAGCTCACCAAGCGCAGTGACAGATACGCAGTATTTT. This translates into CASSPSAVTDTQYF.

The chain employs TRBV5-6 and TRBJ2-1; 7 nucleotides agree with TRBD1. Losses at the gene ends were 1 base for V and 7 bases for J; bases not matched to a gene: 11. This CDR3 is 16 amino acids long. Per germline, CDR1 SGHDT and CDR2 YYEEEE. The CDR3 DNA follows: TGTGCCAGCAGCTTGAGGATAACAGGGGTGTATAATGAGCAGTTCTTC. It yields the protein CASSLRITGVYNEQFF.

This clone has a single count. This chain links TRBV5-4 with TRBJ2-2; D is ambiguous. CDR3 length: 12 amino acids. V lost 0 bases and J lost 7, with 4 bases in between. Germline lookup yields CDR1 SGHNT and CDR2 YYREEE (reference sequence). CDR3 amino acids: CASSLDRGELFF. For the CDR3, the DNA is TGTGCCAGCAGCTTGGATCGCGGGGAGCTGTTTTTT.

The V and J genes are TRBV15 and TRBJ1-1; D possibly corresponds to TRBD1 (6 bases). Trimming removed 1 base at V and 1 base at J, with 13 bases between. The CDR3 has 16 amino acids. The germline V gene encodes CDR1 LNHNV and CDR2 YYDKDF (reference sequence). The CDR3 region has the DNA TGTGCCACCAGCAGAGTCCTGGGCAGGGGGAACACTGAAGCTTTCTTT. Amino acid sequence: CATSRVLGRGNTEAFF.

The rearrangement links TRBV28 to TRBJ2-2, with 8 positions matching TRBD1. The germline V gene encodes CDR1 MDHEN and CDR2 SYDVKM. This CDR3 has 13 amino acids. CDR3 in amino acids: CGTTGEVTGELFF. The CDR3 DNA follows: TGTGGTACGACAGGGGAAGTCACCGGGGAGCTGTTTTTT.

This clone was counted ten times or more. The J gene is TRBJ2-1, the V gene TRBV28, with 8 bases aligning to TRBD2. CDR3 size: 15 residues. J gave up 5 bases and V 6 bases, and 9 bases lay outside the gene matches. Per the germline V gene, CDR1 is MDHEN and CDR2 is SYDVKM. CDR3 residues: CASREAGLGDNEQFF. The CDR3 DNA follows: TGTGCCAGCAGGGAAGCGGGACTAGGGGACAATGAGCAGTTCTTC.

This clone was found a few times. The chain uses TRBV4-1 and TRBJ1-4; 7 nucleotides align to TRBD1. V dropped 6 bases and J dropped 3; count of bases not matched to a gene: 4. The CDR3 extends over 14 amino acids. Germline CDR1 and CDR2: MGHRA and YSYEKL. CDR3 residues: CASRATGPNEKLFF. CDR3 DNA sequence: TGCGCCAGCAGGGCGACAGGGCCTAATGAAAAACTGTTTTTT.

The chain employs TRBV11-3 and TRBJ2-2, with TRBD2 identical over 14 bases. This CDR3 region has 18 residues. Germline values: CDR1 SGHNT, CDR2 YENEEA. Trimming at V came to 5 bases and at J to 2 bases, leaving 7 bases not matched to a gene. CDR3 in amino acids: CASSPRTSGRPNTGELFF. For the CDR3, the DNA is TGTGCCAGCAGCCCTCGGACTAGCGGGAGGCCTAACACCGGGGAGCTGTTTTTT.

The J gene is TRBJ2-3, the V gene TRBV28, with D tentatively TRBD2 (6 bases). Germline V gene data show CDR1 as MDHEN and CDR2 as SYDVKM. The CDR3 runs 17 residues. V was pared by 0 bases and J by 3 bases, with 16 bases between. CDR3 residues: CASSLWSAGRGTDTQYF. CDR3 coding DNA: TGTGCCAGCAGTTTATGGTCGGCCGGGAGAGGAACAGATACGCAGTATTTT.

The chain links TRBV5-6 to TRBJ1-5; 9 bases agree with TRBD1. From germline, CDR1 is SGHDT and CDR2 YYEEEE. V was clipped by 4 bases and J by 4 bases; unmatched bases: 12. The length of the CDR3 is 17 residues. Here the CDR3 DNA reads TGTGCCAGCAGCCCAAATAATGGACAGGGGAGGAATCAGCCCCAGCATTTT. Protein: CASSPNNGQGRNQPQHF.

This sequence joins TRBV10-1 and TRBJ2-7; unclear D gene. The V gene's germline CDR1 is WNHNN and CDR2 SYGVQD (reference sequence). The ends were cut back, 3 bases at V and 0 bases at J, with 15 bases in the middle. The CDR3 extends over 16 amino acids. The CDR3 DNA is TGCGCCAGCAGTGACCAAATCCCAGGAAGCTCCTACGAGCAGTACTTC. It codes for CASSDQIPGSSYEQYF.

The gene calls are TRBV28 and TRBJ1-2; the D gene is possibly TRBD1 (5 bases). CDR1 is MDHEN and CDR2 is SYDVKM in the germline V gene. Deletions cut 3 bases from V and 8 bases from J, with 25 bases between. This CDR3 is built from 17 residues. In DNA, the CDR3 is TGTGCCAGCAGTTTTTTAACAGGCCGCCACGAAGGAAAGGGCTACACCTTC. Its translation is CASSFLTGRHEGKGYTF.

This chain links TRBV5-4 with TRBJ2-3; D remains ambiguous. The CDR3 consists of 15 residues. The germline CDR1 and CDR2 sequences are SGHNT and YYREEE (reference sequence). V lost 0 bases to trimming and J lost 1 base, with 9 bases between them. The CDR3 reads CASSLESGRTDTQYF. The CDR3 DNA reads TGTGCCAGCAGCTTGGAGAGTGGCCGCACAGATACGCAGTATTTT.

The chain uses TRBV11-3 and TRBJ2-7; D might be TRBD1 (6 bases). The CDR3 is 14 residues long. Germline V gene sequence: CDR1 SGHNT, CDR2 YENEEA. V shed 0 bases and J shed 5 bases, with 11 bases lying between them. The CDR3 DNA is TGTGCCAGCAGCTTAGATTCACAGGGTAACGAGCAGTACTTC. The encoded protein is CASSLDSQGNEQYF.

V and J are TRBV9 and TRBJ2-5; either TRBD1 or TRBD2 may fit D (5 bases each). Trimming left V 3 bases short and J 2 bases short, with 11 bases between. This CDR3 comprises 14 residues. CDR1 SGDLS and CDR2 YYNGEE come from the germline V gene. The CDR3 sequence: CASSGSGTQETQYF. CDR3 sequence (DNA): TGTGCCAGCAGCGGATCCGGGACGCAAGAGACCCAGTACTTC.

The chain links TRBV7-3 to TRBJ2-7, with TRBD2 matching over 8 bases. The CDR3 runs to 15 residues. Germline V gene data show CDR1 as SGHTA and CDR2 as FQGTGA. With 4 bases clipped from V and 5 bases from J, the junction kept 10 bases outside the gene matches. CDR3: CASSSTGGRIDEQYF. The CDR3 bases are TGTGCCAGCAGCTCGACGGGAGGGCGAATCGACGAGCAGTACTTC.

The chain joins TRBV30 to TRBJ1-3; D call uncertain. V shed 2 bases and J shed 3 bases, with 8 bases lying between them. The CDR3 is 13 amino acids. Germline V CDR1 and CDR2: GTSNPN, SVGIG (reference sequence). The CDR3 sequence is CAWSRRYGNTIYF. DNA of the CDR3: TGTGCCTGGAGTCGGAGGTATGGAAACACCATATATTTT.

The chain is built from TRBV7-9 and TRBJ2-1; D is unresolved. Trimming cost V 5 bases and J 5 bases, with 10 bases left between them. In germline, CDR1 is SEHNR, CDR2 FQNEAQ (reference sequence). CDR3 length equals 13 residues. This CDR3 reads CASSTTDNNEQFF. CDR3 coding DNA: TGTGCCAGCAGCACAACAGACAACAATGAGCAGTTCTTC. The entire variable domain, with the rest obtained from reference TRBV7-9 and TRBJ2-1, is as follows: DTGVSQNPRHKITKRGQNVTFRCDPISEHNRLYWYRQTLGQGPEFLTYFQNEAQLEKSRLLSDRFSAERPKGSFSTLEIQRTEQGDSAMYLCASSTTDNNEQFFGPGTRLTVL.

This clone has more than one count but fewer than ten. The gene calls are TRBV7-2 and TRBJ2-7, with a possible D match to TRBD2 (6 bases). The V and J ends lost 5 bases and 0 bases respectively, with 14 bases between them. Germline CDR1 is SGHTA and CDR2 is FQGNSA. This CDR3 is built from 15 residues. In DNA form, the CDR3 reads TGTGCCAGCAGCCCACACCCCGGGAGCTCCTACGAGCAGTACTTC. This sequence encodes CASSPHPGSSYEQYF.

The chain couples TRBV27 to TRBJ1-2; D is unclear. Germline lookup yields CDR1 MNHEY and CDR2 SMNVEV (reference sequence). The V and J ends lost 2 bases and 4 bases respectively, with 8 bases between them. This CDR3 spans 13 amino acids. This CDR3 is CASSLDGIYGYTF. The CDR3 nucleotides are TGTGCCAGCAGTTTAGACGGGATCTATGGCTACACCTTC.

This chain joins TRBV28 and TRBJ1-3; D might be TRBD1 (5 bases). The V end lost 5 bases, the J end lost 0 bases, and 11 bases lay between the germline ends. Looked up from germline, CDR1 is MDHEN and CDR2 is SYDVKM. This CDR3 contains 15 residues. CDR3 protein: CASSLGGVSGNTIYF. The CDR3 region has the DNA TGTGCCAGCAGTCTGGGGGGGGTCTCTGGAAACACCATATATTTT.

V is TRBV7-8 and J is TRBJ2-7; TRBD2 matches at 8 bases. Germline V lookup: CDR1 SGHVS, CDR2 FQNEAQ. The CDR3 has 15 amino acids. V lost 5 bases and J lost 3; bases outside the gene matches: 9. CDR3 amino acids: CASSPRGGASYEQYF. The CDR3 coding sequence is TGTGCCAGCAGCCCACGGGGGGGGGCAAGCTACGAGCAGTACTTC.

The count of this clone is one. Other DNA variants within this sample encode the same CDR3. This sequence joins TRBV28 and TRBJ2-7; 9 bases agree with TRBD1. CDR1 and CDR2 (germline): MDHEN, SYDVKM. The CDR3 has 13 amino acids. Losses at the gene ends were 8 bases for V and 4 bases for J; bases not matched to a gene: 6. Written as DNA, the CDR3 is TGTGCCAGCTGGGGACAGGGCTCTTACGAGCAGTACTTC. This encodes CASWGQGSYEQYF. Filled out from reference TRBV28 and TRBJ2-7, the complete variable domain reads DVKVTQSSRYLVKRTGEKVFLECVQDMDHENMFWYRQDPGLGLRLIYFSYDVKMKEKGDIPEGYSVSREKKERFSLILESASTNQTSMYLCASWGQGSYEQYFGPGTRLTVT.

The rearrangement links TRBV6-5 to TRBJ2-1, with TRBD1 matching over 9 bases. V lost 4 bases to trimming and J lost 0 bases; unmatched junction nucleotides: 4. This CDR3 has 16 residues. Per germline, CDR1 MNHEY and CDR2 SVGAGI. CDR3 nucleotides: TGTGCCAGCAGTTTACAGGGGGCGAGCTCCTACAATGAGCAGTTCTTC. It specifies CASSLQGASSYNEQFF.

The chain carries TRBV18 and TRBJ1-1, with D unclear. Germline lookup yields CDR1 KGHSH and CDR2 LQKENI. V dropped 0 bases and J dropped 4 bases, with 9 bases sitting between them. The CDR3 is 14 amino acids. Written as DNA, the CDR3 is TGTGCCAGCTCACCACCCGGGGTCACCACTGAAGCTTTCTTT. This sequence encodes CASSPPGVTTEAFF.

The V gene is TRBV29-1, the J gene TRBJ2-3, with D possibly matching TRBD1 (5 bases). V was pared by 7 bases and J by 4 bases, with 18 bases between. Germline assignment: CDR1 SQVTM and CDR2 ANQGSEA. The CDR3 contains 14 residues. The CDR3 here is CSARQGTGADTQYF. In nucleotides, the CDR3 is TGCAGCGCCCGGCAGGGTACTGGGGCAGATACGCAGTATTTT.

This clone occurred once. The chain couples TRBV27 to TRBJ2-7; TRBD2 aligns across 13 bases. The length of the CDR3 is 15 residues. Per the germline V gene, CDR1 is MNHEY and CDR2 is SMNVEV (reference sequence). V shed 5 bases, J shed 2 bases, and the junction held 3 bases outside the gene matches. CDR3 residues: CASSPGLAGAYEQYF. The CDR3 DNA reads TGTGCCAGCAGTCCAGGACTAGCGGGAGCCTACGAGCAGTACTTC.